These T cell receptor beta chains were read from a single sample in a study of T cells after posttransplantation cyclophosphamide. Profiling relied on immunoSEQ multiplex PCR, and the TCRdb table lists in-frame clones only, not all of them. This sample comprises roughly 49,000 clones, none seen once only. Material: PBMCs. Receptors were obtained from a man aged 35-49 years in good health, CMV-negative, and a related stem cell transplant donor. Each CDR3 is given with its conserved first and last residue. D genes are given only for firm matches. Some rows mark clone size as missing; the rest say once, few, many or name a class of expanded clone.

many	TRBJ1-2	TRBV6-5	.	CASSVGVAYGYTF	TGTGCCAGCAGTGTCGGGGTCGCCTATGGCTACACCTTC
many	TRBJ2-7	TRBV2	.	CASSEAHSAMGEQYF	TGTGCCAGCAGTGAAGCGCACAGTGCAATGGGCGAGCAGTACTTC
many	TRBJ2-3	TRBV5-4	TRBD2	CASSLVSSGRRRGADTQYF	TGTGCCAGCAGCTTGGTTTCTAGCGGGAGAAGGAGGGGCGCAGATACGCAGTATTTT
many	TRBJ2-1	TRBV7-3	TRBD2	CASSSSGGIHNEQFF	TGTGCCAGCAGCTCTAGCGGGGGAATCCACAATGAGCAGTTCTTC
many	TRBJ2-1	TRBV7-8	.	CASIGSGAYNEQFF	TGTGCCAGCATCGGCAGCGGTGCATACAATGAGCAGTTCTTC
many	TRBJ1-2	TRBV7-3	TRBD1	CASSPTGGVGGYTF	TGTGCCAGCAGCCCCACAGGGGGCGTAGGTGGCTACACCTTC
many	TRBJ2-7	TRBV11-2	.	CASSLDLLGGPSYEQYF	TGTGCCAGCAGCTTAGATCTTTTGGGTGGGCCCTCCTACGAGCAGTACTTC
many	TRBJ2-1	TRBV19	TRBD1	CASSHTGGSYNEQFF	TGTGCCAGTAGTCACACAGGGGGCTCCTACAATGAGCAGTTCTTC
many	TRBJ1-3	TRBV19	.	CAAAGAGNTIYF	TGTGCCGCCGCAGGGGCTGGAAACACCATATATTTT
many	TRBJ2-3	TRBV9	.	CASSPGVGTDTQYF	TGTGCCAGCAGCCCGGGAGTCGGCACAGATACGCAGTATTTT
many	TRBJ2-4	TRBV7-2	.	CASSLAGAVKNIQYF	TGTGCCAGCAGCTTAGCGGGAGCTGTCAAAAACATTCAGTACTTC
many	TRBJ2-7	TRBV5-6	.	CASSLSREVYEQYF	TGTGCCAGCAGCTTGAGCAGAGAGGTCTACGAGCAGTACTTC
many	TRBJ1-5	TRBV19	.	CASRWQGEGDNQPQHF	TGTGCCAGTAGGTGGCAGGGTGAGGGGGACAATCAGCCCCAGCATTTT
many	TRBJ2-1	TRBV9	.	CASSADSRSYNEQFF	TGTGCCAGCAGCGCAGACAGTCGCTCCTACAATGAGCAGTTCTTC
few	TRBJ2-5	TRBV6-5	.	CASSTWGVLQETQYF	TGTGCCAGCAGCACTTGGGGGGTCCTGCAAGAGACCCAGTACTTC
.	TRBJ2-7	TRBV5-8	TRBD1	CASSPGQVYDEQYF	TGTGCCAGCAGCCCGGGACAGGTTTATGACGAGCAGTACTTC
many	TRBJ2-1	TRBV18	TRBD2	CASSPQRESYNEQFF	TGTGCCAGCTCACCGCAGCGGGAGTCCTACAATGAGCAGTTCTTC
many	TRBJ2-2	TRBV5-6	TRBD2	CASSSPKLGGSWAGELFF	TGTGCCAGCAGCTCACCCAAATTGGGCGGGAGCTGGGCCGGGGAGCTGTTTTTT
many	TRBJ1-1	TRBV5-1	.	CASSPAGLGAEAFF	TGCGCCAGCAGCCCCGCGGGGCTAGGGGCTGAAGCTTTCTTT
many	TRBJ2-2	TRBV28	TRBD2	CASSPSGSIGTGELFF	TGTGCCAGCAGTCCGAGCGGGAGTATTGGCACCGGGGAGCTGTTTTTT
many	TRBJ1-1	TRBV29-1	TRBD1	CSVEAGGTEAFF	TGCAGCGTTGAGGCAGGGGGAACTGAAGCTTTCTTT
many	TRBJ1-3	TRBV5-1	.	CASSLGLSSGNTIYF	TGCGCCAGCAGCTTGGGACTGAGCTCTGGAAACACCATATATTTT
.	TRBJ1-2	TRBV6-5	TRBD1	CASSYRGLYGYTF	TGTGCCAGCAGCTACAGGGGACTCTATGGCTACACCTTC
many	TRBJ2-3	TRBV5-4	.	CASSSPIEDTQYF	TGTGCCAGCAGCTCTCCGATAGAAGATACGCAGTATTTT
many	TRBJ1-5	TRBV19	.	CASSISGLGGNQPQHF	TGTGCCAGTAGTATCTCAGGACTCGGGGGCAATCAGCCCCAGCATTTT
many	TRBJ2-3	TRBV11-3	.	CASSLDHTDTQYF	TGTGCCAGCAGCTTAGACCACACAGATACGCAGTATTTT
many	TRBJ2-7	TRBV6-5	TRBD2	CASSQPGLAGYEQYF	TGTGCCAGCAGCCAGCCGGGACTAGCGGGATACGAGCAGTACTTC
many	TRBJ2-7	TRBV7-6	.	CASSSTGYEQYF	TGTGCCAGCAGCTCGACAGGCTACGAGCAGTACTTC
many	TRBJ1-6	TRBV19	.	CASSIGRESDSPLHF	TGTGCCAGTAGTATCGGGAGGGAGAGCGATTCACCCCTCCACTTT
many	TRBJ2-7	TRBV5-5	.	CASSLGLAPSYEQYF	TGTGCCAGCAGCTTGGGGCTAGCGCCCTCCTACGAGCAGTACTTC
many	TRBJ2-1	TRBV4-2	TRBD2	CASSRGLAGAYNEQFF	TGTGCCAGCAGCCGGGGCTTAGCGGGAGCCTACAATGAGCAGTTCTTC
few	TRBJ2-7	TRBV28	.	CASSQPGHPYEQYF	TGTGCCAGCAGTCAGCCGGGACACCCCTACGAGCAGTACTTC
many	TRBJ2-7	TRBV19	.	CATRPRVSTYEQYF	TGTGCCACCCGTCCCCGGGTTTCGACCTACGAGCAGTACTTC
many	TRBJ2-7	TRBV15	.	CATSRDLGSGRHEQYF	TGTGCCACCAGCAGAGATCTCGGGTCAGGGAGGCACGAGCAGTACTTC
many	TRBJ2-7	TRBV14	TRBD2	CASSLIGSGLAGIGSYEQYF	TGTGCCAGCAGCCTGATCGGATCGGGACTAGCGGGGATCGGCTCCTACGAGCAGTACTTC
few	TRBJ2-5	TRBV6-5	TRBD2	CASSWSGVQSVQYF	TGTGCCAGCAGTTGGAGCGGGGTCCAGAGTGTGCAGTACTTC
many	TRBJ1-2	TRBV9	.	CASSSQTERHYGYTF	TGTGCCAGCAGCTCCCAGACAGAACGCCACTATGGCTACACCTTC
many	TRBJ2-5	TRBV7-9	.	CASSFSRETQYF	TGTGCCAGCAGCTTCTCGAGGGAGACCCAGTACTTC
many	TRBJ2-3	TRBV2	.	CASLYFPSTDTQYF	TGTGCCAGCCTTTACTTTCCTAGCACAGATACGCAGTATTTT
many	TRBJ1-2	TRBV28	TRBD1	CASRESGDRVYGYTF	TGTGCCAGCCGTGAAAGTGGGGACAGGGTCTATGGCTACACCTTC
many	TRBJ2-5	TRBV7-2	.	CASSLVGGRSSIQETQYF	TGTGCCAGCAGCTTAGTAGGGGGAAGGAGTTCAATCCAAGAGACCCAGTACTTC
many	TRBJ1-4	TRBV19	.	CASSVVQTTNEKLFF	TGTGCCAGTAGCGTTGTTCAGACAACTAATGAAAAACTGTTTTTT
few	TRBJ2-3	TRBV27	.	CASRRGYRRTSTDTQYF	TGTGCCAGCAGAAGGGGTTATCGCCGAACTAGCACAGATACGCAGTATTTT
many	TRBJ2-7	TRBV7-9	.	CASSSSIYEQYF	TGTGCCAGCAGCTCATCTATCTACGAGCAGTACTTC
many	TRBJ1-4	TRBV27	.	CASSLRPGSEKLFF	TGTGCCAGCAGTTTAAGGCCAGGCTCCGAAAAACTGTTTTTT
many	TRBJ2-7	TRBV27	TRBD2	CASSLAGVHEQYF	TGTGCCAGCAGTTTAGCGGGAGTCCACGAGCAGTACTTC
many	TRBJ2-3	TRBV2	.	CATTTYSGQSTDTQYF	TGTGCCACGACCACTTATAGCGGCCAGAGCACAGATACGCAGTATTTT
many	TRBJ2-3	TRBV11-3	.	CASSRNRAPDTQYF	TGTGCCAGCAGCCGAAACAGGGCCCCGGATACGCAGTATTTT
many	TRBJ1-2	TRBV28	TRBD1	CASGLDRDRGLGYTF	TGTGCCAGCGGATTGGACCGGGACAGGGGGCTTGGCTACACCTTC
many	TRBJ1-4	TRBV9	.	CASSEGGLTNEKLFF	TGTGCCAGCAGCGAAGGCGGCTTAACTAATGAAAAACTGTTTTTT
many	TRBJ1-2	TRBV29-1	.	CSVEPYTGQGYTF	TGCAGCGTTGAACCTTACACCGGACAGGGCTACACCTTC
many	TRBJ1-4	TRBV10-3	TRBD1	CAISEGQGLGEKLFF	TGTGCCATCAGTGAAGGACAGGGGTTGGGGGAAAAACTGTTTTTT
many	TRBJ1-3	TRBV5-1	TRBD1	CASSLAGTGAGNTIYF	TGCGCCAGCAGCTTGGCAGGGACAGGGGCTGGAAACACCATATATTTT
many	TRBJ1-1	TRBV28	.	CASSEHRRGTEAFF	TGTGCCAGCAGTGAGCACCGGAGGGGCACTGAAGCTTTCTTT
.	TRBJ2-7	TRBV30	TRBD2	CASTRLAAYEQYF	TGTGCCTCTACCAGACTAGCCGCCTACGAGCAGTACTTC
many	TRBJ2-3	TRBV29-1	.	CSTGGDTQYF	TGCAGCACCGGCGGAGATACGCAGTATTTT